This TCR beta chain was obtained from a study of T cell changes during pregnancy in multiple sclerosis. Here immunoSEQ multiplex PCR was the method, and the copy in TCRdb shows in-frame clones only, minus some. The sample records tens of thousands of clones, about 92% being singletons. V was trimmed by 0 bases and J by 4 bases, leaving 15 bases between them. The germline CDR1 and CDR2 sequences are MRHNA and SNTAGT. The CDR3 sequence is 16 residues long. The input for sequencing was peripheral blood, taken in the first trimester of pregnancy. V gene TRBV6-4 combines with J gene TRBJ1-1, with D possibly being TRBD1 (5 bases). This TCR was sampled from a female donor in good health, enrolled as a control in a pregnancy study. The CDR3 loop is CASSDSKSPGSTEAFF. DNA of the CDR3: TGTGCCAGCAGTGACTCGAAGAGCCCAGGGTCCACTGAAGCTTTCTTT.